The 8 T cell receptor beta chains listed next were all sequenced from one sample in a study of cytomegalovirus exposure and HLA in healthy donors. PCR primers comprised 60 Vbeta and 13 Jbeta primers. Method: immunoSEQ multiplex PCR; TCRdb's copy keeps in-frame clones and lacks some. The sample includes 45,000 or so clones. The sequenced sample consisted of PBMCs. These receptors were obtained from a male donor in good health and CMV-seronegative.

The V and J genes are TRBV19 and TRBJ1-2; 11 bases are a match to TRBD1. The CDR3 length is 14 residues. With V trimmed by 5 bases and J by 4 bases, 3 bases remained unmatched. Germline V gene sequence: CDR1 LNHDA, CDR2 SQIVND (reference sequence). The CDR3 DNA is TGTGCCAGTAGTCTCGGGACAGGGGGCTATGGCTACACCTTC. Protein: CASSLGTGGYGYTF.

The rearrangement uses TRBV4-2 and TRBJ1-3; TRBD1 matches at 9 bases. This CDR3 spans 15 amino acids. The germline gives CDR1 LGHNA, CDR2 YNFKEQ. J lost 5 bases, V lost 3 bases, and 5 bases had no gene match. The CDR3 region is CASSQTGGKRNTIYF. The CDR3, as DNA: TGTGCCAGCAGCCAGACAGGGGGAAAGAGAAACACCATATATTTT.

This chain connects TRBV7-9 to TRBJ2-5; 12 bases are a match to TRBD2. Germline CDR1 reads SEHNR; CDR2 reads FQNEAQ (reference sequence). There are 15 residues in the CDR3. With 6 bases clipped from V and 5 bases from J, the junction kept 7 bases outside the gene matches. In nucleotides, the CDR3 is TGTGCCAGCAGTCGAACTAGCGGGGGGATCGAGACCCAGTACTTC. Encoded protein: CASSRTSGGIETQYF. Based on the CDR3 plus reference TRBV7-9 and TRBJ2-5, the full variable domain is DTGVSQNPRHKITKRGQNVTFRCDPISEHNRLYWYRQTLGQGPEFLTYFQNEAQLEKSRLLSDRFSAERPKGSFSTLEIQRTEQGDSAMYLCASSRTSGGIETQYFGPGTRLLVL.

The V and J genes are TRBV30 and TRBJ2-7; maybe TRBD1 (6 bases). Looked up from germline, CDR1 is GTSNPN and CDR2 is SVGIG (reference sequence). Trimming left V 0 bases short and J 1 base short, with 10 bases between. The CDR3 covers 14 residues. CDR3 loop: CAWSVGRGSYEQYF. CDR3 DNA: TGTGCCTGGAGTGTTGGTAGGGGGTCCTACGAGCAGTACTTC. Together with reference TRBV30 and TRBJ2-7, the CDR3 gives the full variable domain: SQTIHQWPATLVQPVGSPLSLECTVEGTSNPNLYWYRQAAGRGLQLLFYSVGIGQISSEVPQNLSASRPQDRQFILSSKKLLLSDSGFYLCAWSVGRGSYEQYFGPGTRLTVT.

The V call is TRBV6-5, the J call TRBJ1-1; TRBD1 agrees at 7 bases. Germline V gene sequence: CDR1 MNHEY, CDR2 SVGAGI. The CDR3 sequence is 14 residues long. V was pared by 10 bases and J by 1 base, with 9 bases of the junction left unmatched. CDR3 nucleotides: TGTGCCACGAATAACAGGGGAGGGAACACTGAAGCTTTCTTT. It specifies CATNNRGGNTEAFF.

The chain's CDR3 is CASSLFRQATHGYTF. The CDR3 region has the DNA TGTGCCAGCAGCTTGTTTCGACAGGCAACTCATGGCTACACCTTC. The chain combines TRBV5-8 with TRBJ1-2, with D maybe TRBD1 (6 bases). Per germline, CDR1 SGHTS and CDR2 YDEGEE. The CDR3 contains 15 residues. Trimming cost V 1 base and J 6 bases, with 16 bases left between them.

The gene calls are TRBV2 and TRBJ2-7, with 9 bases matching TRBD2. The J segment lost 4 bases and the V segment lost 4 bases, leaving 5 bases of the junction unmatched. The length of the CDR3 is 14 residues. Per germline, CDR1 SNHLY and CDR2 FYNNEI. This chain's CDR3 is CASSVSSGGYEQYF. In DNA form, the CDR3 reads TGTGCCAGCAGTGTGAGTAGCGGGGGTTACGAGCAGTACTTC.

The chain has TRBV5-6 and TRBJ2-4, with D perhaps TRBD2 (6 bases). CDR1 SGHDT and CDR2 YYEEEE come from the germline V gene. The ends were cut back, 0 bases at V and 3 bases at J, with 13 bases in the middle. The CDR3 is made up of 16 amino acids. The DNA for the CDR3 is TGTGCCAGCAGCTTGGTTGCGGGGTCCGGCAAAAACATTCAGTACTTC. Protein sequence: CASSLVAGSGKNIQYF.